Following are 30 T cell receptor beta chains from one sample sequenced in a study of shared clonotypes between healthy human individuals. The assay was immunoSEQ multiplex PCR, and TCRdb's table has in-frame clones only and misses some. The sample has 2,500,000 or so clones; roughly 90% are singletons. Sequenced input: naive CD4+ T cells from PBMCs. The subset is: CD45RA+ positively selected. These receptors originate from a man aged 18 to 35 in good health. Some clones in this sample may be carry-over from other donors' samples.

The chain is built from TRBV28 and TRBJ1-2; 8 bases align to TRBD1. Germline assignment: CDR1 MDHEN and CDR2 SYDVKM. Losses at the gene ends were 8 bases for V and 8 bases for J; bases not matched to a gene: 13. CDR3 length: 14 amino acids. In DNA, the CDR3 is TGTGCCAGCTCCGAAGGACAGGGCCTAGTGGGCTACACCTTC. Its protein is CASSEGQGLVGYTF.

The chain joins TRBV6-1 to TRBJ2-4; D ambiguous. V gave up 6 bases and J gave up 0 bases, with 6 bases separating them. Germline values: CDR1 MNHNS, CDR2 SASEGT. There are 13 residues in the CDR3. CDR3 bases: TGTGCCAGCAGCCCATTAGCCAAAAACATTCAGTACTTC. Encoded protein: CASSPLAKNIQYF.

The V and J genes are TRBV7-2 and TRBJ1-2, with 7 bases fitting TRBD1. The CDR3 length is 13 residues. The junction had 5 bases not matched to a gene; V was cut back by 6 bases and J by 4 bases. Germline assignment: CDR1 SGHTA and CDR2 FQGNSA. CDR3 nucleotide sequence: TGTGCCAGCAGTGGAGGGGGCGGCTATGGCTACACCTTC. Translated, it gives CASSGGGGYGYTF.

The rearrangement joins TRBV28 to TRBJ2-3, with D possibly being TRBD1 or TRBD2 (5 bases each). The CDR3 sequence is 15 residues long. Trimming left V 3 bases short and J 3 bases short, with 13 bases between. Per germline, CDR1 MDHEN and CDR2 SYDVKM. The CDR3 nucleotides read TGTGCCAGCAGTTTGCCAGGGAGTTGGACAGATACGCAGTATTTT. It translates to CASSLPGSWTDTQYF.

The chain links TRBV5-1 to TRBJ1-1; D may be TRBD1 (5 bases). Trimming pared 4 bases from V and 0 bases from J, leaving 16 bases between. The CDR3 loop spans 16 amino acids. Germline V gene sequence: CDR1 SGHRS, CDR2 YFSETQ. CDR3 sequence (DNA): TGCGCCAGCAGCCAGCTGGGGGGGGTGATGAACACTGAAGCTTTCTTT. It specifies CASSQLGGVMNTEAFF.

The chain combines TRBV5-1 with TRBJ1-2; TRBD1 matches at 10 bases. The CDR3 covers 15 residues. CDR1 SGHRS and CDR2 YFSETQ come from the germline V gene. Trimming took 0 bases from V and 5 from J; bases not matched to a gene: 4. The CDR3 sequence: CASSLAGTGEYGYTF. The CDR3 bases are TGCGCCAGCAGCTTGGCCGGGACAGGGGAGTATGGCTACACCTTC. Together with reference TRBV5-1 and TRBJ1-2, the CDR3 gives the full variable domain: KAGVTQTPRYLIKTRGQQVTLSCSPISGHRSVSWYQQTPGQGLQFLFEYFSETQRNKGNFPGRFSGRQFSNSRSEMNVSTLELGDSALYLCASSLAGTGEYGYTFGSGTRLTVV.

In this sample, this clone turned up once. The V call is TRBV23-1, the J call TRBJ1-2, with D maybe TRBD1 (5 bases). TRBV23-1 is annotated as an ORF whose role is uncertain. The CDR3 is 16 residues long. Trimming pared 4 bases from V and 2 bases from J, leaving 17 bases between. Written as DNA, the CDR3 is TGCGCCAGCAGTCTGAGGAGAAGGGGACTCAACTATGGCTACACCTTC. Amino acid sequence: CASSLRRRGLNYGYTF.

This clone was seen a handful of times. Other DNA sequences of this sample code for an identical CDR3. The chain joins TRBV7-9 to TRBJ1-1; D is perhaps TRBD1 (6 bases). Trimming stripped 1 base from V and 0 bases from J, with 9 bases between. The CDR3 has 15 residues. Germline V gene lookup returns CDR1 SEHNR and CDR2 FQNEAQ (reference sequence). The CDR3 is CASSLEGGLNTEAFF. The CDR3 coding sequence is TGTGCCAGCAGCTTAGAGGGGGGCCTGAACACTGAAGCTTTCTTT.

The rearrangement joins TRBV10-1 to TRBJ2-3; D is unclear. V lost 1 base and J 1 base, leaving 18 bases between the germline ends. Germline values: CDR1 WNHNN, CDR2 SYGVQD (reference sequence). The CDR3 extends over 18 amino acids. Written as DNA, the CDR3 is TGCGCCAGCAGTGAGTACCGGTCCCACATACATTGCACAGATACGCAGTATTTT. Its protein is CASSEYRSHIHCTDTQYF.

The V gene is TRBV5-6, the J gene TRBJ2-7, with D perhaps TRBD1 (5 bases). Germline CDR1 SGHDT, CDR2 YYEEEE. The germline V and J ends were trimmed by 1 base and 6 bases, with 8 bases remaining between them. The CDR3 totals 12 residues. The CDR3 loop reads CASSLIQGEQYF. The CDR3 nucleotides are TGTGCCAGCAGCTTGATCCAGGGCGAGCAGTACTTC.

The J gene is TRBJ2-5, the V gene TRBV7-6; tentatively, D is TRBD2 (6 bases). The CDR3 contains 13 residues. The germline gives CDR1 SGHVS, CDR2 FNYEAQ. V shed 6 bases and J shed 5 bases, with 13 bases lying between them. The CDR3 loop reads CASSSTRRETQYF. CDR3 coding DNA: TGTGCCAGCAGTTCGACTAGGCGGGAGACCCAGTACTTC.

This chain connects TRBV28 to TRBJ1-1, with a weak D call TRBD1 (5 bases). Germline V gives CDR1 MDHEN, CDR2 SYDVKM. Trimming shortened V by 5 bases and J by 0 bases, and 13 bases separated the two germline ends. The CDR3 is made up of 15 amino acids. The CDR3 reads CASSDDSPMNTEAFF. In DNA form, the CDR3 reads TGTGCCAGCAGTGACGACAGTCCCATGAACACTGAAGCTTTCTTT.

The chain links TRBV28 to TRBJ1-1; a weak D match, TRBD1 (6 bases). There are 13 residues in the CDR3. V lost 9 bases to trimming and J lost 5 bases, with 16 bases between them. Looked up from germline, CDR1 is MDHEN and CDR2 is SYDVKM. The DNA for the CDR3 is TGTGCCAGTAATCGACAGGCCCGTACTGAAGCTTTCTTT. It is translated as CASNRQARTEAFF.

The rearrangement joins TRBV5-6 to TRBJ2-5, with a weak D call TRBD1 (6 bases). V was clipped by 0 bases and J by 2 bases, with 11 bases between them. Germline V gene data show CDR1 as SGHDT and CDR2 as YYEEEE. CDR3 size: 15 residues. CDR3 DNA sequence: TGTGCCAGCAGCTTGGAAGGTCAGGGGCAAGAGACCCAGTACTTC. Protein sequence: CASSLEGQGQETQYF.

The CDR3 coding sequence is TGTGCCAGCAGCCGAACCGGGACGGCCACCGGGGAGCTGTTTTTT. Protein sequence: CASSRTGTATGELFF. The chain carries TRBV4-2 and TRBJ2-2, with D perhaps assigned TRBD1 or TRBD2 (5 bases each). The V gene's germline CDR1 is LGHNA and CDR2 YNFKEQ. The CDR3 loop spans 15 amino acids. The V gene lost 4 bases and the J gene lost 4 bases, with 13 bases spanning the gap.

This clone was seen a single time. The genes are TRBV19 and TRBJ2-1, with 8 bases lining up with TRBD2. This CDR3 contains 11 residues. Germline assignment: CDR1 LNHDA and CDR2 SQIVND (reference sequence). V gave up 8 bases and J gave up 9 bases; unmatched junction bases: 3. DNA for the CDR3: TGTGCCAGTGCTAGCGGGCTTGAGCAGTTCTTC. This sequence encodes CASASGLEQFF.

This clone was found a few times. The chain uses TRBV7-2 and TRBJ1-5; D is ambiguous. The CDR3 is 13 residues long. V shed 3 bases and J shed 3 bases, with 6 bases lying between them. The germline gives CDR1 SGHTA, CDR2 FQGNSA. CDR3 DNA: TGTGCCAGCAGCTTGCTAAACAATCAGCCCCAGCATTTT. Amino acid sequence: CASSLLNNQPQHF. Drawing the rest from reference TRBV7-2 and TRBJ1-5, the complete variable domain is GAGVSQSPSNKVTEKGKDVELRCDPISGHTALYWYRQSLGQGLEFLIYFQGNSAPDKSGLPSDRFSAERTGGSVSTLTIQRTQQEDSAVYLCASSLLNNQPQHFGDGTRLSIL.

The rearrangement uses TRBV6-1 and TRBJ2-7; no firm D call. Germline V CDR1 and CDR2: MNHNS, SASEGT. The germline V and J ends were trimmed by 7 bases and 2 bases, with 12 bases remaining between them. This CDR3 has 13 amino acids. CDR3 nucleotide sequence: TGTGCCAGCAATAGGTCTCCCCCCTACGAGCAGTACTTC. Its protein product is CASNRSPPYEQYF.

The chain couples TRBV11-1 to TRBJ2-1; no reliable D call. From germline, CDR1 is SGHAT and CDR2 FQDESV (reference sequence). This CDR3 has 13 amino acids. V was trimmed by 2 bases and J by 4 bases, leaving 6 bases between them. The CDR3: CASSLQVYNEQFF. The CDR3 DNA is TGTGCCAGCAGCTTACAGGTTTACAATGAGCAGTTCTTC.

The gene calls are TRBV28 and TRBJ1-4, with TRBD1 identical over 9 bases. Germline loops: CDR1 MDHEN, CDR2 SYDVKM. The CDR3 spans 15 residues. V was clipped by 2 bases and J by 6 bases; unmatched bases: 4. CDR3 region: CASSLRGQGYEKLFF. The CDR3 nucleotides are TGTGCCAGCAGTTTAAGGGGACAGGGTTATGAAAAACTGTTTTTT.

The CDR3 region is CAYTPIIAKQGALSLYEQYF. The CDR3 region has the DNA TGTGCCTACACACCCATCATTGCCAAACAGGGGGCCCTAAGCTTGTACGAGCAGTACTTC. V gene TRBV30 combines with J gene TRBJ2-7; 9 nucleotides line up with TRBD1. V lost 7 bases and J lost 4; bases outside the gene matches: 29. The CDR3 is 20 amino acids. Germline lookup yields CDR1 GTSNPN and CDR2 SVGIG (reference sequence).

In the case of this clone: The same CDR3 also results from other DNA sequences found in this sample. This chain connects TRBV5-1 to TRBJ2-1; TRBD2 matches 12 bases. CDR1 SGHRS and CDR2 YFSETQ come from the germline V gene. The CDR3 spans 15 residues. V shed 3 bases and J 6 bases; nucleotides not matched to a gene: 4. CDR3 nucleotide sequence: TGCGCCAGCAGCTCGGGACTAGCGGGCTCCAATGAGCAGTTCTTC. This encodes CASSSGLAGSNEQFF.

This clone was seen just once. The V call is TRBV7-7, the J call TRBJ2-1; 7 bases are a match to TRBD2. After removal of 4 bases from V and 8 bases from J, the junction contained 11 bases not matched to a gene. The V gene's germline CDR1 is SSHAT and CDR2 FNYEAQ (reference sequence). CDR3 length equals 15 residues. The CDR3 bases are TGTGCCAGCAGCTCTTTAGCGGGCCGCCCGCATGAGCAGTTCTTC. It is translated as CASSSLAGRPHEQFF.

The V call is TRBV4-1, the J call TRBJ2-3, with 9 bases matching TRBD1. Losses at the gene ends were 4 bases for V and 3 bases for J; bases not matched to a gene: 8. The CDR3 is 16 residues long. In germline, CDR1 is MGHRA, CDR2 YSYEKL. In DNA, the CDR3 is TGCGCCAGCAGCCTGGGGGGGACAGGGAGTACAGATACGCAGTATTTT. It yields the protein CASSLGGTGSTDTQYF.

This chain uses TRBV30 with TRBJ2-3, with D possibly matching TRBD2 (5 bases). Germline-derived CDR1 and CDR2 are GTSNPN and SVGIG (reference sequence). There are 14 residues in the CDR3. Between the trimmed V and J ends, which lost 5 bases and 6 bases, there was a span of 18 bases. CDR3: CAWGSLGVRDTQYF. The CDR3, as DNA: TGTGCCTGGGGCAGTCTGGGAGTAAGGGATACGCAGTATTTT.

The rearrangement uses TRBV11-2 and TRBJ1-1; D is uncertain. The V end was cut by 5 bases, the J end by 9 bases, with 10 bases between. The CDR3 runs 11 residues. CDR1 is SGHAT and CDR2 is FQNNGV in the germline V gene. This CDR3 reads CASSVGLQAFF. The CDR3 coding sequence is TGTGCCAGCAGCGTGGGTCTTCAAGCTTTCTTT.

V and J are TRBV30 and TRBJ2-5, with 10 bases that match TRBD1. From germline, CDR1 is GTSNPN and CDR2 SVGIG (reference sequence). This CDR3 is built from 15 residues. V shed 2 bases, J shed 2 bases, and the junction held 5 bases outside the gene matches. CDR3 coding DNA: TGTGCCTGGAGTCCTTGGGACAGGGGACAAGAGACCCAGTACTTC. Protein sequence: CAWSPWDRGQETQYF. Using reference TRBV30 and TRBJ2-5 for the parts outside the CDR3, the full variable domain is SQTIHQWPATLVQPVGSPLSLECTVEGTSNPNLYWYRQAAGRGLQLLFYSVGIGQISSEVPQNLSASRPQDRQFILSSKKLLLSDSGFYLCAWSPWDRGQETQYFGPGTRLLVL.

This clone has just one count. The J gene is TRBJ2-1, the V gene TRBV9, with 12 bases fitting TRBD2. CDR3 size: 13 residues. Germline CDR1 is SGDLS and CDR2 is YYNGEE. V was clipped by 0 bases and J by 14 bases; unmatched bases: 3. As DNA, the CDR3 is TGTGCCAGCAGCGTAGAGGCTAGCGGGAGGGAGTTCTTC. This encodes CASSVEASGREFF.

This clone was detected once. The J gene is TRBJ2-2, the V gene TRBV21-1; the table's D call TRBD2 went unverified against the DNA. TRBV21-1 is marked as a pseudogene. This CDR3 has 14 residues. The CDR3 here is CASSKGGRTGELFF. CDR3 nucleotides: TGTGCCAGCAGCAAGGGGGGAAGGACCGGGGAGCTGTTTTTT.

The J gene is TRBJ1-2, the V gene TRBV7-2; D not certain. This CDR3 contains 13 residues. CDR1 SGHTA and CDR2 FQGNSA come from the germline V gene. The V and J ends lost 5 bases and 0 bases respectively, with 7 bases between them. CDR3 nucleotides: TGTGCCAGCAGCCTGGACCCTAACTATGGCTACACCTTC. Protein sequence: CASSLDPNYGYTF.